This TCR beta chain emerged from a study of technical replicates of blood from a few donors. Unmatched junction bases numbered 0, after V lost 0 bases and J lost 5 bases. Germline CDR1 is SGHRS and CDR2 is YFSETQ. The CDR3 loop spans 14 amino acids. Produced via immunoSEQ multiplex PCR; TCRdb's table is partial and in-frame only. The sample yields tens of thousands of clones, over 85% seen once. The source is a human donor in good health. Some clones in this sample may be carry-over from other donors' samples. The V gene is TRBV5-1, the J gene TRBJ2-2, with 8 nucleotides matching TRBD2. The sequenced sample was PBMCs. The CDR3 DNA reads TGCGCCAGCAGCTTGGTAGCGGGGACCGGGGAGCTGTTTTTT. This sequence encodes CASSLVAGTGELFF.